The 7 T cell receptor beta chains below were found in one sample sequenced in a study of blood T cell repertoires in COVID-19. Profiled with immunoSEQ multiplex PCR; TCRdb holds only in-frame clones, not every one. The table has tens of thousands of clones, 90% seen once. Sequenced: peripheral blood. The receptors come from a woman older than 75 with acute or convalescent COVID-19.

The gene calls are TRBV7-9 and TRBJ1-2; 7 nucleotides align to TRBD1. The CDR3 has 13 amino acids. Germline assignment: CDR1 SEHNR and CDR2 FQNEAQ (reference sequence). The V segment lost 2 bases and the J segment 8 bases; nucleotides outside the gene matches: 5. CDR3 sequence: CASSLLDRAGYTF. The CDR3 region has the DNA TGTGCCAGCAGCTTACTAGACAGGGCAGGCTACACCTTC. Complete variable domain (other parts from reference TRBV7-9 and TRBJ1-2): DTGVSQNPRHKITKRGQNVTFRCDPISEHNRLYWYRQTLGQGPEFLTYFQNEAQLEKSRLLSDRFSAERPKGSFSTLEIQRTEQGDSAMYLCASSLLDRAGYTFGSGTRLTVV.

The count of this clone is one. The chain is built from TRBV7-9 and TRBJ1-5, with 7 bases fitting TRBD1. Unmatched junction bases numbered 4, after V lost 5 bases and J lost 6 bases. The CDR3 spans 13 residues. From germline, CDR1 is SEHNR and CDR2 FQNEAQ (reference sequence). The chain's CDR3 is CASSRQGRQPQHF. The CDR3, as DNA: TGTGCCAGCAGCCGACAGGGTCGTCAGCCCCAGCATTTT.

The CDR3 region is CASSLEPDSTNEKLFF. For the CDR3, the DNA is TGTGCCAGCAGCTTGGAACCGGACAGCACTAATGAAAAACTGTTTTTT. The chain has TRBV7-6 and TRBJ1-4; the D gene is possibly TRBD1 (6 bases). V lost 3 bases, J lost 2 bases, and 13 bases lay in between. CDR1 SGHVS and CDR2 FNYEAQ come from the germline V gene. CDR3 length: 16 amino acids.

The chain is built from TRBV6-5 and TRBJ2-5; 13 nucleotides align to TRBD2. Germline values: CDR1 MNHEY, CDR2 SVGAGI. V trimming: 5 bases; J trimming: 5 bases; junction bases outside the gene matches: 5. The CDR3 is made up of 15 amino acids. The CDR3 DNA sequence: TGTGCCAGCAGTACCGGACTAGCGGGAGCTGAGACCCAGTACTTC. Protein: CASSTGLAGAETQYF.

V and J are TRBV19 and TRBJ1-5; 7 bases line up with TRBD1. CDR1 and CDR2 from the germline V gene are LNHDA and SQIVND (reference sequence). This CDR3 is 14 amino acids long. V lost 5 bases and J lost 4; bases outside the gene matches: 5. Here the CDR3 DNA reads TGTGCCAGTAGTCTCGGGACAGTGAATCAGCCCCAGCATTTT. Translation gives CASSLGTVNQPQHF.

The J gene is TRBJ1-2, the V gene TRBV25-1, with TRBD1 matching 8 bases. The CDR3 has 15 residues. The germline gives CDR1 MGHDK, CDR2 SYGVNS. Trimming took 4 bases from V and 7 from J; bases not matched to a gene: 11. In DNA form, the CDR3 reads TGTGCCAGCAGTGTTCCCGGCCAGGGGGCTTCTGGCTACACCTTC. Its translation: CASSVPGQGASGYTF.

V gene TRBV7-8 combines with J gene TRBJ2-7, with 7 bases matching TRBD2. Germline loops: CDR1 SGHVS, CDR2 FQNEAQ. The V gene end was trimmed by 4 bases and the J gene end by 3 bases; junction bases not matched to a gene: 9. This CDR3 spans 15 amino acids. The DNA of the CDR3 is TGTGCCAGCAGCTCGAGACTAGCCCAGGGCTACGAGCAGTACTTC. Translating gives CASSSRLAQGYEQYF.